The 23 T cell receptor beta chains in this list originate from one sample, sequenced in a study of cytomegalovirus exposure and HLA in healthy donors. The primer mix had 60 Vbeta and 13 Jbeta primers. Produced via immunoSEQ multiplex PCR; TCRdb's table is partial and in-frame only. The table has some 70,000 clones, around three quarters seen once; the top ten hold about 8%. Sequencing used PBMCs. The source of these receptors is a man between 18 and 35 years old in good health and CMV-seropositive.

V and J are TRBV6-5 and TRBJ2-7, with unresolved D. Trimming removed 2 bases from V and 1 base from J, with 9 bases in between. The CDR3 spans 14 residues. Germline lookup yields CDR1 MNHEY and CDR2 SVGAGI. The CDR3 DNA reads as TGTGCCAGCAGTTACCATCCGGGTTCCTACGAGCAGTACTTC. Its translation is CASSYHPGSYEQYF.

The V gene is TRBV29-1, the J gene TRBJ2-2, with no clear D. The CDR3 has 13 residues. V was pared by 3 bases and J by 4 bases, with 9 bases between. Germline V CDR1 and CDR2: SQVTM, ANQGSEA. For the CDR3, the DNA is TGCAGCGTTGACGGGTGGAGCACCGGGGAGCTGTTTTTT. Encoded protein: CSVDGWSTGELFF.

This chain connects TRBV18 to TRBJ1-3; D ambiguous. From germline, CDR1 is KGHSH and CDR2 LQKENI. Between the trimmed V and J ends, which lost 8 bases and 2 bases, there was a span of 10 bases. This CDR3 has 13 residues. The CDR3 bases are TGTGCCAGCCTCCAGTCGCCTGGAAACACCATATATTTT. Translating it yields CASLQSPGNTIYF.

The chain has TRBV7-9 and TRBJ1-1; D is perhaps TRBD1 (6 bases). CDR1 SEHNR and CDR2 FQNEAQ come from the germline V gene (reference sequence). The V gene lost 7 bases and the J gene lost 1 base, with 16 bases spanning the gap. There are 15 residues in the CDR3. CDR3 coding DNA: TGTGCCAGCAACACCTACAGGGAAAGGAACACTGAAGCTTTCTTT. Encoded protein: CASNTYRERNTEAFF.

The rearrangement links TRBV16 to TRBJ1-1; unclear D gene. CDR3 length equals 13 residues. Trimming left V 6 bases short and J 0 bases short, with 8 bases between. CDR1 and CDR2 from the germline V gene are KGHSY and FQNENV. The CDR3 nucleotides are TGTGCCAGCAGTCAACTTCTGAACACTGAAGCTTTCTTT. The encoded protein is CASSQLLNTEAFF.

The chain couples TRBV6-5 to TRBJ2-3, with 11 positions matching TRBD2. In germline, CDR1 is MNHEY, CDR2 SVGAGI. V was pared by 10 bases and J by 9 bases, with 9 bases of the junction left unmatched. This CDR3 spans 13 amino acids. CDR3 in DNA: TGTGCCACCTTAGCGGGGGGGCGGGGAACGCAGTATTTT. Its translation: CATLAGGRGTQYF.

This clone was observed a handful of times. This chain connects TRBV28 to TRBJ1-6; maybe TRBD1 (6 bases). The CDR3 is made up of 14 amino acids. The V gene's germline CDR1 is MDHEN and CDR2 SYDVKM. Trimming stripped 8 bases from V and 10 bases from J, with 18 bases between. The CDR3 region is CASAAGTLTSPLHF. DNA for the CDR3: TGTGCCAGCGCGGCAGGGACATTAACCTCACCCCTCCACTTT.

The rearrangement uses TRBV27 and TRBJ2-5; tentative D call: TRBD1 (6 bases). From germline, CDR1 is MNHEY and CDR2 SMNVEV (reference sequence). Trimming took 3 bases from V and 4 from J, leaving 15 bases between them. This CDR3 spans 15 amino acids. The CDR3 region has the DNA TGTGCCAGCAGTTTGTCCTTACTCAGGGGAGAGACCCAGTACTTC. Protein product: CASSLSLLRGETQYF.

This chain links TRBV5-1 with TRBJ2-7, with D hard to call. The CDR3 totals 14 residues. V shed 0 bases and J shed 0 bases, with 7 bases lying between them. Germline V gene lookup returns CDR1 SGHRS and CDR2 YFSETQ. CDR3 DNA sequence: TGCGCCAGCAGCTTGGGACTCGGCTCCTACGAGCAGTACTTC. Encoded protein: CASSLGLGSYEQYF.

The chain has TRBV5-1 and TRBJ2-2; TRBD1 matches 7 bases. The germline CDR1 and CDR2 sequences are SGHRS and YFSETQ. V lost 7 bases to trimming and J lost 1 base; unmatched junction nucleotides: 7. This CDR3 has 15 residues. The CDR3 spells CASSWDSLNTGELFF. Here the CDR3 DNA reads TGCGCCAGCTCCTGGGACAGCTTGAACACCGGGGAGCTGTTTTTT.

This chain links TRBV30 with TRBJ1-2; D call uncertain. Germline V gene sequence: CDR1 GTSNPN, CDR2 SVGIG (reference sequence). The CDR3 totals 13 residues. V lost 7 bases to trimming and J lost 2 bases, with 14 bases between them. The CDR3 region is CASPRGGNYGYTF. The CDR3 DNA is TGTGCCTCTCCCCGGGGAGGAAACTATGGCTACACCTTC.

In its sample, this clone was seen once. The gene calls are TRBV7-9 and TRBJ1-1; unclear D gene. V dropped 4 bases and J dropped 5 bases, with 8 bases sitting between them. This CDR3 has 12 amino acids. The germline V gene encodes CDR1 SEHNR and CDR2 FQNEAQ (reference sequence). The CDR3 loop is CASSSDTTEAFF. The CDR3 DNA sequence: TGTGCCAGCAGCTCCGACACTACTGAAGCTTTCTTT.

CDR3 in DNA: TGTGCCAGCAGCCAAGGCTTGACAGGGAAGAATTCACCCCTCCACTTT. Its translation: CASSQGLTGKNSPLHF. The chain has TRBV4-2 and TRBJ1-6; 7 bases fit TRBD1. The CDR3 extends over 16 amino acids. After removal of 1 base from V and 7 bases from J, the junction contained 7 bases not matched to a gene. Germline V CDR1 and CDR2: LGHNA, YNFKEQ.

This clone showed up just a few times. This chain joins TRBV29-1 and TRBJ2-3, with 11 bases matching TRBD2. The CDR3 consists of 12 residues. The V gene's germline CDR1 is SQVTM and CDR2 ANQGSEA. The CDR3 DNA sequence: TGCGGGGGACTAGCGGGCACAGATACGCAGTATTTT. Translation gives CGGLAGTDTQYF.

The chain is built from TRBV7-9 and TRBJ1-5; 7 bases match TRBD1. V was pared by 3 bases and J by 0 bases, with 2 bases of the junction left unmatched. Germline CDR1 is SEHNR and CDR2 is FQNEAQ (reference sequence). The CDR3 spans 15 residues. CDR3 sequence reads: CASSFDRASNQPQHF. CDR3 DNA sequence: TGTGCCAGCAGCTTCGACAGGGCTAGCAATCAGCCCCAGCATTTT.

The V gene is TRBV7-9, the J gene TRBJ2-2; TRBD2 agrees at 7 bases. This CDR3 has 16 residues. V was pared by 2 bases and J by 3 bases, with 6 bases of the junction left unmatched. Germline values: CDR1 SEHNR, CDR2 FQNEAQ (reference sequence). The CDR3 here is CASSLSREGHTGELFF. The CDR3 nucleotides are TGTGCCAGCAGCTTATCGAGGGAGGGGCACACCGGGGAGCTGTTTTTT.

The chain links TRBV2 to TRBJ2-7, with TRBD1 matching 7 bases. Looked up from germline, CDR1 is SNHLY and CDR2 is FYNNEI. J was trimmed by 5 bases and V by 5 bases; bases with no gene match: 6. The CDR3 has 13 residues. CDR3 residues: CASSPIDRDEQYF. CDR3 DNA: TGTGCCAGCAGTCCTATCGACAGGGACGAGCAGTACTTC.

The J gene is TRBJ1-2, the V gene TRBV19, with D tentatively TRBD1 (6 bases). The CDR3 has 14 amino acids. CDR1 is LNHDA, CDR2 SQIVND, per germline (reference sequence). V lost 4 bases and J lost 4, with 13 bases in between. The DNA of the CDR3 is TGTGCCAGTAGTACCTCCGACAGGCCCTATGGCTACACCTTC. This sequence encodes CASSTSDRPYGYTF. Using reference TRBV19 and TRBJ1-2 for the parts outside the CDR3, the full variable domain is DGGITQSPKYLFRKEGQNVTLSCEQNLNHDAMYWYRQDPGQGLRLIYYSQIVNDFQKGDIAEGYSVSREKKESFPLTVTSAQKNPTAFYLCASSTSDRPYGYTFGSGTRLTVV.

The rearrangement links TRBV2 to TRBJ2-5; a possible D gene is TRBD1 (6 bases). V lost 4 bases and J 4 bases, leaving 16 bases between the germline ends. Per the germline V gene, CDR1 is SNHLY and CDR2 is FYNNEI. The CDR3 is 15 amino acids. The CDR3 is CASSVTPRGGETQYF. As DNA, the CDR3 is TGTGCCAGCAGTGTGACCCCCAGGGGTGGAGAGACCCAGTACTTC.

The chain is built from TRBV4-1 and TRBJ1-5; D ambiguous. The CDR3 runs 15 residues. Germline V gives CDR1 MGHRA, CDR2 YSYEKL. V was cut by 2 bases and J by 1 base, with 9 bases left in between. The CDR3 loop reads CASSQFTESNQPQHF. As DNA, the CDR3 is TGCGCCAGCAGCCAATTTACCGAGAGCAATCAGCCCCAGCATTTT.

The CDR3 coding sequence is TGTGCCAGTAGTATTCGGGGGGACGGCTACACCTTC. It translates to CASSIRGDGYTF. This chain links TRBV19 with TRBJ1-2, with a possible D match to TRBD1 (5 bases). This CDR3 has 12 amino acids. Trimming removed 3 bases at V and 8 bases at J, with 10 bases between. Germline CDR1 and CDR2: LNHDA and SQIVND (reference sequence).

This CDR3 is CAWSVGGRGYEQYF. The CDR3 DNA reads as TGTGCCTGGAGTGTAGGTGGAAGGGGTTACGAGCAGTACTTC. The chain combines TRBV30 with TRBJ2-7, with D maybe TRBD1 (5 bases). The CDR3 covers 14 residues. Germline loops: CDR1 GTSNPN, CDR2 SVGIG (reference sequence). V was cut by 0 bases and J by 4 bases, with 13 bases left in between.

V usage is TRBV28 and J usage is TRBJ1-1; 10 bases align to TRBD1. The V segment lost 3 bases and the J segment 7 bases; nucleotides outside the gene matches: 2. In germline, CDR1 is MDHEN, CDR2 SYDVKM. The CDR3 totals 13 residues. CDR3 amino acids: CASSLDRGDEAFF. The CDR3 DNA follows: TGTGCCAGCAGTTTGGACAGGGGGGATGAAGCTTTCTTT. Supplemented by reference TRBV28 and TRBJ1-1, the full variable domain reads DVKVTQSSRYLVKRTGEKVFLECVQDMDHENMFWYRQDPGLGLRLIYFSYDVKMKEKGDIPEGYSVSREKKERFSLILESASTNQTSMYLCASSLDRGDEAFFGQGTRLTVV.